The rows below give T cell receptor beta chains drawn from one sample of a study of cytomegalovirus exposure and HLA in healthy donors. Assay used: immunoSEQ multiplex PCR; TCRdb lists only in-frame clones, some missing. Found here are 200,000 or so clones, roughly 83% of them singletons; the top ten hold 1.4%. The sequenced sample consisted of PBMCs. These receptors were obtained from a girl aged 5-17 years in good health and CMV-seronegative. The CDR3 runs from the conserved cysteine through the conserved F or W. A D gene is named only where the DNA matches it firmly. The size of a clone is reported for some rows only, either as once, few or many, or as a class for expanded clones.

few TRBD2 TRBJ2-1 TRBV19 CASSIFRGSSYNEQFF TGTGCCAGTAGTATCTTCCGCGGGAGTTCCTACAATGAGCAGTTCTTC
. TRBD2 TRBJ2-7 TRBV7-2 CASSGGGGARYEQYF TGTGCCAGCAGCGGGGGCGGGGGGGCGAGGTACGAGCAGTACTTC
. TRBD1 TRBJ1-2 TRBV28 CASSGQPYGYTF TGTGCCAGCTCGGGACAGCCCTATGGCTACACCTTC
once . TRBJ2-3 TRBV7-2 CASSLDQLTDTQYF TGTGCCAGCAGCTTAGATCAACTCACAGATACGCAGTATTTT
. TRBD1 TRBJ1-1 TRBV5-4 CASSLGATGVNTEAFF TGTGCCAGCAGCTTGGGGGCCACAGGGGTGAACACTGAAGCTTTCTTT
. . TRBJ2-1 TRBV6-6 CASREGPALYNEQFF TGTGCCAGCAGGGAGGGACCGGCCCTATACAATGAGCAGTTCTTC
. TRBD1 TRBJ1-1 TRBV5-1 CASSVTQGGGTEAFF TGCGCCAGCAGCGTCACACAGGGGGGAGGCACTGAAGCTTTCTTT
once TRBD1 TRBJ1-5 TRBV6-5 CASSHTGQGGQPQHF TGTGCCAGCAGTCATACGGGACAGGGGGGACAGCCCCAGCATTTT
. . TRBJ1-1 TRBV27 CASRQMNTEAFF TGTGCCAGCCGACAGATGAACACTGAAGCTTTCTTT
. . TRBJ2-7 TRBV11-2 CASDQGGGPVNEQYF TGTGCCAGCGACCAAGGGGGAGGGCCAGTAAACGAGCAGTACTTC
. TRBD1 TRBJ1-4 TRBV7-9 CSSSPQGGREKLFF TGTTCCAGCAGCCCGCAAGGGGGCCGTGAAAAACTGTTTTTT
. TRBD2 TRBJ2-1 TRBV2 CASMSLAEHNEQFF TGTGCCAGCATGAGCCTAGCGGAGCACAATGAGCAGTTCTTC
. TRBD1 TRBJ2-7 TRBV18 CASSPDRSYEQYF TGTGCCAGCTCACCGGACAGGTCCTACGAGCAGTACTTC
. TRBD1 TRBJ1-2 TRBV28 CASRTGQGDGYTF TGTGCCAGCAGGACGGGACAGGGGGACGGCTACACCTTC